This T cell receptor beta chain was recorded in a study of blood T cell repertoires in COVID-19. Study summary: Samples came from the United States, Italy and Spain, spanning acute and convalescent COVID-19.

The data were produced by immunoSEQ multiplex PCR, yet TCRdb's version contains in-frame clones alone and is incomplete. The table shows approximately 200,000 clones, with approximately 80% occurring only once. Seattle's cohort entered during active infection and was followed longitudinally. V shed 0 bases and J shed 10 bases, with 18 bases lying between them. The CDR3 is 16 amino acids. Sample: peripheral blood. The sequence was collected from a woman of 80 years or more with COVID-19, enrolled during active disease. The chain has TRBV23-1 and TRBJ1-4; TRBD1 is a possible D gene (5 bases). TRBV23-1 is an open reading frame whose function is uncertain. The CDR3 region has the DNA TGCGCCAGCAGTCAATCTTACAGGCCCGCCTTTGTAAAACTGTTTTTT. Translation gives CASSQSYRPAFVKLFF.